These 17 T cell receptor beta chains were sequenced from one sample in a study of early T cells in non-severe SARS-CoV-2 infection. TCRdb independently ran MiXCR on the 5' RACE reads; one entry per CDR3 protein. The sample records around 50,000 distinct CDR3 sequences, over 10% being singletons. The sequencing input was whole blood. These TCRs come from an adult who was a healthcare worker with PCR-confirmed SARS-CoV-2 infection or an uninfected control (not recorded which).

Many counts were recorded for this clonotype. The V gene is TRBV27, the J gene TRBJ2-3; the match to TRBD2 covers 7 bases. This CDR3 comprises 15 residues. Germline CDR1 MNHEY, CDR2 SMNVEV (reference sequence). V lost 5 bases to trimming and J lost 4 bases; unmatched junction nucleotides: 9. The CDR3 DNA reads TGTGCCAGCAGTCCCACGACTAGCTTGCCAGATACGCAGTATTTT. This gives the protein CASSPTTSLPDTQYF.

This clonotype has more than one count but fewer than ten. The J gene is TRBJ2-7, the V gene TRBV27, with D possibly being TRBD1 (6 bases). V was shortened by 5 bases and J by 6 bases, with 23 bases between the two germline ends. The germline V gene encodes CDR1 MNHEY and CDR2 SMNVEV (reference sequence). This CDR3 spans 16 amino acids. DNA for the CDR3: TGTGCCAGCAGTCCCCCTACAGGCAGGGGAAGGAGCGAGCAGTACTTC. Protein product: CASSPPTGRGRSEQYF.

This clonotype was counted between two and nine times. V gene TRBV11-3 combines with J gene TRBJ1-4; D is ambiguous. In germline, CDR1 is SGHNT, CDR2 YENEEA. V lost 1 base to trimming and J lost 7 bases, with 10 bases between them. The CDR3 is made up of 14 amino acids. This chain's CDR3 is CASSLAGIGEKLFF. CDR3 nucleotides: TGTGCCAGCAGCTTAGCGGGGATAGGTGAAAAACTGTTTTTT. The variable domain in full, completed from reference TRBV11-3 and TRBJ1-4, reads EAGVVQSPRYKIIEKKQPVAFWCNPISGHNTLYWYLQNLGQGPELLIRYENEEAVDDSQLPKDRFSAERLKGVDSTLKIQPAELGDSAVYLCASSLAGIGEKLFFGSGTQLSVL.

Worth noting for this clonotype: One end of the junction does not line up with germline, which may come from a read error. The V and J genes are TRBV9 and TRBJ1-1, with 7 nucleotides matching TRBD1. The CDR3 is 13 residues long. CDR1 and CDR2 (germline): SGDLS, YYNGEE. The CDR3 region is CASTVEEGAEAFF. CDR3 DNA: TGTGCCAGCACCGTAGAAGAGGGGGCCGAAGCTTTCTTT.

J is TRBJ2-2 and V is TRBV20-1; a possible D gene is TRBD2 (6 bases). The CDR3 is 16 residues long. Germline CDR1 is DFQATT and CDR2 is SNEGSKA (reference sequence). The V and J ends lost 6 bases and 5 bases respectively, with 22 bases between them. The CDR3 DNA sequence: TGCAGTGCACCCGATCAGCCCAGCGGAGGGACCGGGGAGCTGTTTTTT. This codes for CSAPDQPSGGTGELFF.

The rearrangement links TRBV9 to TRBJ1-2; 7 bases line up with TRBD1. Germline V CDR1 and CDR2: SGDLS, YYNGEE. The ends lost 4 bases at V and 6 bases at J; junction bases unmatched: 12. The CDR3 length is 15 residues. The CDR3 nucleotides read TGTGCCAGCAGCCGATCAGGGGGATCTAAGGATGGCTACACCTTC. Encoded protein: CASSRSGGSKDGYTF.

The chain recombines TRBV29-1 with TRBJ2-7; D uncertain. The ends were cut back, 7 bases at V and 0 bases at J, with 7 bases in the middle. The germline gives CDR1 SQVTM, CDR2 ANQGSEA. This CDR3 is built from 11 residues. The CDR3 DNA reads TGCAGCGGACTGGACTCCTACGAGCAGTACTTC. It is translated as CSGLDSYEQYF.

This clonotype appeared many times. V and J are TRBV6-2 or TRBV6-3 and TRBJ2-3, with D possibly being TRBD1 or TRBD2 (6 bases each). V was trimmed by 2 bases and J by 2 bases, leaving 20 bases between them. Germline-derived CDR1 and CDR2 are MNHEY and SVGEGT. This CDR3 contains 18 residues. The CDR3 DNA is TGTGCCAGCAGTTACCTAATCGGAGGGGGAGAACTCACAGATACGCAGTATTTT. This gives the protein CASSYLIGGGELTDTQYF.

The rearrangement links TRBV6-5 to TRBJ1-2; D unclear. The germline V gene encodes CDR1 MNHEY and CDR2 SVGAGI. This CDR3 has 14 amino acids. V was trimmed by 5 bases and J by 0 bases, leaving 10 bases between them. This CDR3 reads CASSTISPNYGYTF. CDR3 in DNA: TGTGCCAGCAGTACCATCTCGCCTAACTATGGCTACACCTTC.

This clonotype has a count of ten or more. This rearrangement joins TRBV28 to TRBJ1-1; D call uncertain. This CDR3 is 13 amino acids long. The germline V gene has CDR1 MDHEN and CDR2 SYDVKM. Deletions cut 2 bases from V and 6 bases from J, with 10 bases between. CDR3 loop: CASSLVNGAEAFF. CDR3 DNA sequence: TGTGCCAGCAGTTTAGTGAACGGGGCTGAAGCTTTCTTT.

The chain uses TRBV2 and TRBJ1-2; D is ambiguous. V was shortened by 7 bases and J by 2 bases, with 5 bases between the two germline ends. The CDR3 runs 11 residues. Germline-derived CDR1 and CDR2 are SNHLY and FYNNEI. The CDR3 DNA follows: TGTGCCAGCAACGGCAACTATGGCTACACCTTC. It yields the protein CASNGNYGYTF. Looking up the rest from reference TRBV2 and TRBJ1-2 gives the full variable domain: EPEVTQTPSHQVTQMGQEVILRCVPISNHLYFYWYRQILGQKVEFLVSFYNNEISEKSEIFDDQFSVERPDGSNFTLKIRSTKLEDSAMYFCASNGNYGYTFGSGTRLTVV.

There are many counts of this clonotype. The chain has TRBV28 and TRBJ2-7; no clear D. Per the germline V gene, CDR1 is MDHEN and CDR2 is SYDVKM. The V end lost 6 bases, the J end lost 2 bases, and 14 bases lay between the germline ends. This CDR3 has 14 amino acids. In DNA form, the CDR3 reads TGTGCCAGCAGGGTCCCGACGGTTACCTACGAGCAGTACTTC. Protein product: CASRVPTVTYEQYF.

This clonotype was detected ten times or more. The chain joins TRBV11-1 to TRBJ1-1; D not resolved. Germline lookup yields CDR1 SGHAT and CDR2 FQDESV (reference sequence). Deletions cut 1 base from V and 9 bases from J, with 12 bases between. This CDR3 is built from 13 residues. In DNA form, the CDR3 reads TGTGCCAGCAGCTTAGGTAGCGGACTACAAGCTTTCTTT. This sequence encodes CASSLGSGLQAFF.

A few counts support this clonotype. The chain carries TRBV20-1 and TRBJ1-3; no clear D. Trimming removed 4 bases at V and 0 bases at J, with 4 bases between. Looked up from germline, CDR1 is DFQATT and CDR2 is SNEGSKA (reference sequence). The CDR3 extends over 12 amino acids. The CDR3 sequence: CSAMGSGNTIYF. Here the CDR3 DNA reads TGCAGTGCTATGGGCTCTGGAAACACCATATATTTT.

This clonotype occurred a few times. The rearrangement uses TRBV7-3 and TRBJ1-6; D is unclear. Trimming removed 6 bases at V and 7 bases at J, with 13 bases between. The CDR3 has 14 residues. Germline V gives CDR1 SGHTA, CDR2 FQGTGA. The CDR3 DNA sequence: TGTGCCAGCAGAGGCCCCGGCGGGAATTCACCCCTCCACTTT. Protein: CASRGPGGNSPLHF.

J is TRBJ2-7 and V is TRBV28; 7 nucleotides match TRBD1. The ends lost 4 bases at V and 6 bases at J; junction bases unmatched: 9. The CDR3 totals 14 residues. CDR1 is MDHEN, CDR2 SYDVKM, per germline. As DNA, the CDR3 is TGTGCCAGCAGTTGGGACAGAGGCCTAGGCGAGCAGTACTTC. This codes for CASSWDRGLGEQYF.

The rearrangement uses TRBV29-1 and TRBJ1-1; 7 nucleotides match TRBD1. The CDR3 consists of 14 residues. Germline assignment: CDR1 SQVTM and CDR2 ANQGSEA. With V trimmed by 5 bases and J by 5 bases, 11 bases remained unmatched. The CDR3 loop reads CSVNLRQGITEAFF. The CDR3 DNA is TGCAGCGTTAACCTACGACAGGGAATAACTGAAGCTTTCTTT. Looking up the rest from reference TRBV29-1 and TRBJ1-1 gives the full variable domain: SAVISQKPSRDICQRGTSLTIQCQVDSQVTMMFWYRQQPGQSLTLIATANQGSEATYESGFVIDKFPISRPNLTFSTLTVSNMSPEDSSIYLCSVNLRQGITEAFFGQGTRLTVV.